This is a list of T cell receptor beta chains from one sample in a study of T cell responses to AZD1222 COVID-19 vaccine. TCRdb keeps only in-frame clones here, not all; method: immunoSEQ multiplex PCR. The data contain about 110,000 clones, about 95% of them singletons. Sample: peripheral blood, taken 28 days after the second AZD1222 dose. These receptors were collected from an adult who received the AZD1222 COVID-19 vaccine. Both conserved end residues are part of each CDR3. Each record gives: J gene, V gene, CDR3 protein.

J: TRBJ2-7; V: TRBV11-2; CDR3: CASSLNADRTYEQYF
J: TRBJ2-2; V: TRBV27; CDR3: CASSLSPGTDTGELFF
J: TRBJ2-6; V: TRBV6-5; CDR3: CASSYRESGANVLTF
J: TRBJ1-3; V: TRBV23-1; CDR3: CASTYIEGGENTIYF
J: TRBJ1-5; V: TRBV7-9; CDR3: CASSFTGANQPQHF
J: TRBJ2-3; V: TRBV5-4; CDR3: CASSETASGRDTQYF
J: TRBJ1-5; V: TRBV20-1; CDR3: CSANEEPQHF
J: TRBJ2-7; V: TRBV6-5; CDR3: CASGGTGVREQYF
J: TRBJ1-1; V: TRBV3-1/TRBV3-2; CDR3: CASTNLVGGGNTEAFF
J: TRBJ1-3; V: TRBV6-1; CDR3: CASSERVGNTIYF
J: TRBJ1-1; V: TRBV10-2; CDR3: CASSDNPNTEAFF
J: TRBJ2-7; V: TRBV7-9; CDR3: CASSSGQGAYEQYF
J: TRBJ2-7; V: TRBV6-1; CDR3: CASSEGTSGSYEQYF
J: TRBJ2-1; V: TRBV28; CDR3: CAESGIHNEQFF
J: TRBJ1-1; V: TRBV5-8; CDR3: CASSFGGLEAFF
J: TRBJ1-6; V: TRBV6-1; CDR3: CASSEVTTGGKYYNSPLHF
J: TRBJ1-4; V: TRBV2; CDR3: CASAGSWTLEKLFF
J: TRBJ2-2; V: TRBV12-5; CDR3: CASGLVYLGTRGGAGELFF
J: TRBJ2-2; V: TRBV5-4; CDR3: CASSPGQYTGELFF
J: TRBJ2-1; V: TRBV6-6; CDR3: CASGKEAGGNEQFF
J: TRBJ1-6; V: TRBV6-5; CDR3: CASSYNRGYSPLHF
J: TRBJ1-6; V: TRBV28; CDR3: CASSLTGPSDSPLHF
J: TRBJ2-3; V: TRBV6-1; CDR3: CASSVWEPKGIGTQYF
J: TRBJ2-3; V: TRBV19; CDR3: CASRLAGGLSTDTQYF
J: TRBJ1-1; V: TRBV6-6; CDR3: CASSSTGLNTEAFF
J: TRBJ2-7; V: TRBV4-1; CDR3: CASSQAPSGQGENEQYF
J: TRBJ1-2; V: TRBV5-4; CDR3: CASSLAFSGFDGYTF
J: TRBJ2-5; V: TRBV5-4; CDR3: CASIPGNEETQYF
J: TRBJ1-1; V: TRBV18; CDR3: CASSPGGQGGTEAFF
J: TRBJ2-4; V: TRBV4-1; CDR3: CASSHILGVAKNIQYF
J: TRBJ1-5; V: TRBV20-1; CDR3: CSASTLPMTRRDSNQPQHF
J: TRBJ2-1; V: TRBV5-6; CDR3: CASSWDRGLYNEQFF
J: TRBJ1-2; V: TRBV5-1; CDR3: CASSLTQTGGYTF
J: TRBJ1-6; V: TRBV5-6; CDR3: CASSLELGQDSPLHF
J: TRBJ1-2; V: TRBV19; CDR3: CASSIVAPLGYGYTF
J: TRBJ1-1; V: TRBV5-6; CDR3: CASSVQGGNTEAFF
J: TRBJ2-7; V: TRBV14; CDR3: CASSQGTSGGYEQYF
J: TRBJ2-3; V: TRBV7-2; CDR3: CASSRDLARRTDTQYF
J: TRBJ2-1; V: TRBV7-2; CDR3: CASSPDYSYNEQFF
J: TRBJ2-3; V: TRBV30; CDR3: CAWSFSRVGTDTQYF
J: TRBJ2-7; V: TRBV6-2/TRBV6-3; CDR3: CASSYSQGAVDEQYF
J: TRBJ2-7; V: TRBV6-5; CDR3: CASSYGTSAAYEQYF
J: TRBJ1-4; V: TRBV28; CDR3: CASSLYGSSNEKLFF
J: TRBJ2-7; V: TRBV7-9; CDR3: CASRRDFSSYEQYF
J: TRBJ1-1; V: TRBV5-6; CDR3: CASSLWVGWKGTEAFF
J: TRBJ2-7; V: TRBV11-2; CDR3: CASSSIGPSSFRSYEQYF
J: TRBJ1-1; V: TRBV12-3/TRBV12-4; CDR3: CASSFIGVTEAFF